This T cell receptor beta chain was profiled in a study of T cell responses to AZD1222 COVID-19 vaccine. The study's findings and limits: White British people made up most donors, females outnumbered males, and clonal diversity was possibly underestimated.

A remark on this clone: The antigen remains unidentified.

Trimming stripped 3 bases from V and 8 bases from J, with 7 bases between. CDR1 is MDHEN, CDR2 SYDVKM, per germline. The length of the CDR3 is 11 residues. Sequencing was performed with immunoSEQ multiplex PCR; in TCRdb, only in-frame clones are kept and a portion is missing. The profile covers tens of thousands of clones, with 80% to 90% appearing a single time and 25% to 35% taken by the ten largest. Second doses that came at about 4 or about 12 weeks were put together. This specimen was peripheral blood, taken 28 days after the second AZD1222 dose. The receptor was isolated from an adult who received the AZD1222 COVID-19 vaccine. The rearrangement joins TRBV28 to TRBJ2-5; perhaps TRBD2 as D (6 bases). The CDR3 protein is CASSLRGTQYF. The DNA for the CDR3 is TGTGCCAGCAGTTTGCGGGGAACCCAGTACTTC.